The clone carrying this T cell receptor (beta chain) appeared a few times. The antigen remains unidentified. CD4+ T cell IFNgamma after overnight CMV lysate exposure gave donor CMV status. An equimolar mix of two oligonucleotides served as the beta constant-region primer for TRBC1 and TRBC2. Four rounds of PCR amplified the ligated cDNA using nested alpha and beta constant-region primers plus SP2. TCRdb re-called the UMI-ligation and nested PCR reads through MiXCR, storing one row per CDR3 protein. In the table there are some 83,000 distinct CDR3 sequences, about 9.9% of which are singletons. This sample was included in a study of naive and memory T cell subsets. Study outcomes and limitations: From naive to CM, EM and EMRA, diversity decreased and Gini increased. There was no ground truth to check naive and memory subset results.

There are 14 residues in the CDR3. The germline CDR1 and CDR2 sequences are MNHEY and SMNVEV (reference sequence). Deletions cut 4 bases from V and 3 bases from J, with 10 bases between. V and J are TRBV27 and TRBJ2-1, with D tentatively TRBD2 (5 bases). This receptor was identified in a human donor in good health. Sequencing was done on a sample of naive CD8+ T cells from blood. The DNA of the CDR3 is TGTGCCAGCAGTTACGGGATATTCTACAATGAGCAGTTCTTC. Encoded protein: CASSYGIFYNEQFF.